Included here is one T cell receptor (beta chain) sequence, with context. Allocation to cohorts depended on clinical history reported by the participants. This sample is part of a study of blood T cell repertoires in COVID-19. This CDR3 has 13 residues. Germline loops: CDR1 SGHRS, CDR2 YFSETQ. Trimming left V 4 bases short and J 4 bases short, with 11 bases between. Authors' methods: Researchers report that nucleated cell counts were estimated from reference gene primer amplification. TCRdb keeps only in-frame clones here, not all; method: immunoSEQ multiplex PCR. The V and J calls and clone size were taken over from that table, and D and trimming were inferred from the DNA. The data contain around 250,000 clones, roughly 85% of them seen just once; the ten biggest clones take up 1.5% to 2%.

The receptor was derived from a woman aged 50 to 60 who had recovered from COVID-19. V gene TRBV5-1 combines with J gene TRBJ2-5, with D possibly being TRBD2 (5 bases). Sequencing used PBMCs or T cells enriched from blood (not recorded which). The CDR3 DNA reads as TGCGCCAGCAGCGAGGGTCACAGAGAGACCCAGTACTTC. Residues: CASSEGHRETQYF.